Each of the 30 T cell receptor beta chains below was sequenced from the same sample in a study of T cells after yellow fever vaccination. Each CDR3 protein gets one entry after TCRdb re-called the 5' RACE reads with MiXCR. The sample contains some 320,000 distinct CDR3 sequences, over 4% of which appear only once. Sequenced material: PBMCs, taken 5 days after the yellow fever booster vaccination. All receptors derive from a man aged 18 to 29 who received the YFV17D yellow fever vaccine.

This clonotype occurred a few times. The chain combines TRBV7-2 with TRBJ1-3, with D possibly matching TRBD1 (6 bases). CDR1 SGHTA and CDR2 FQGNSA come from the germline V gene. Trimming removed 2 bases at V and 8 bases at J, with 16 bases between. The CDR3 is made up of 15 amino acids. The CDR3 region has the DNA TGTGCCAGCAGCTTAAGCCTTACAGGGTCGGACACCATATATTTT. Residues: CASSLSLTGSDTIYF.

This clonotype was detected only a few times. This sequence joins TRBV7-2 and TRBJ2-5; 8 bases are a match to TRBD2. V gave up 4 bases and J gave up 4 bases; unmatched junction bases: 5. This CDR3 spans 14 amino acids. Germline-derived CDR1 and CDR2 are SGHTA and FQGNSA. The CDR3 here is CASSSPGLVETQYF. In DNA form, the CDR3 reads TGTGCCAGCAGCTCTCCGGGACTAGTAGAGACCCAGTACTTC.

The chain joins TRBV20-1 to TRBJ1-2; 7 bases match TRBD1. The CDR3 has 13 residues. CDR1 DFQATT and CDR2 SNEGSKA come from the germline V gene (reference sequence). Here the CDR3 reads CSGRQGSGEGYTF. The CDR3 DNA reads TGCAGCGGTAGACAGGGAAGTGGGGAGGGCTACACCTTC.

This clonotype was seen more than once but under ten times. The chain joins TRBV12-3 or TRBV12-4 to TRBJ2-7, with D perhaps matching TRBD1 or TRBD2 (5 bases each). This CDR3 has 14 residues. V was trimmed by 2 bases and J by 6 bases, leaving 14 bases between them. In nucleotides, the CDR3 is TGTGCCAGCAGTTTATTCAGGGAGTCAGGCGAGCAGTACTTC. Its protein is CASSLFRESGEQYF.

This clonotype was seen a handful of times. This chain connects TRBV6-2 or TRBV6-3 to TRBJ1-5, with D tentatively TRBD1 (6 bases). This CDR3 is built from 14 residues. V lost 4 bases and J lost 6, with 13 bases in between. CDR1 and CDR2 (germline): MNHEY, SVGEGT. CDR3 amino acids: CASSFAIRGQPQHF. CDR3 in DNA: TGTGCCAGCAGTTTCGCCATCAGGGGTCAGCCCCAGCATTTT.

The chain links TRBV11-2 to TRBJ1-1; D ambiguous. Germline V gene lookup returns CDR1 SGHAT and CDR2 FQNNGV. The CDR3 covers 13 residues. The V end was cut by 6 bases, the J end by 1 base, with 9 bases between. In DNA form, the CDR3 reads TGTGCCAGCAGGGGCTTGGGGAACACTGAAGCTTTCTTT. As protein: CASRGLGNTEAFF.

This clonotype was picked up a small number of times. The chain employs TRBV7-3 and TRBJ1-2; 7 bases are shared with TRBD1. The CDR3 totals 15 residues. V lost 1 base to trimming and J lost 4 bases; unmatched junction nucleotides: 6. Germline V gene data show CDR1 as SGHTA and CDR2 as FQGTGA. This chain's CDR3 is CASSLIGGEGYGYTF. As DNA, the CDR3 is TGTGCCAGCAGCTTAATAGGGGGCGAGGGCTATGGCTACACCTTC.

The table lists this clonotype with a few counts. CDR3: CASLVDSYGTEAFF. The CDR3 coding sequence is TGTGCCAGCTTGGTGGACTCCTACGGCACTGAAGCTTTCTTT. The rearrangement links TRBV6-5 to TRBJ1-1; no firm D call. V gave up 8 bases and J gave up 4 bases, with 17 bases separating them. The CDR3 covers 14 residues. Looked up from germline, CDR1 is MNHEY and CDR2 is SVGAGI.

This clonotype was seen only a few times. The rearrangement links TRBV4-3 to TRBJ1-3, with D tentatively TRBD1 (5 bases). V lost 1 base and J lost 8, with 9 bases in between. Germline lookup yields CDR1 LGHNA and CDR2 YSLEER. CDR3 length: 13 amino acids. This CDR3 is CASSQAGWDTIYF. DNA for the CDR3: TGCGCCAGCAGCCAAGCAGGGTGGGACACCATATATTTT.

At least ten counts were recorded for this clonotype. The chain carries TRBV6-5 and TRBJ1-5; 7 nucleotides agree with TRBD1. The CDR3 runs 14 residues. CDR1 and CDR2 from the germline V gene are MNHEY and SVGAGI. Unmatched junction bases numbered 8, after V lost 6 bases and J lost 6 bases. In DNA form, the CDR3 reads TGTGCCAGCAGAGCCGACAGGGACGGTCAGCCCCAGCATTTT. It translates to CASRADRDGQPQHF.

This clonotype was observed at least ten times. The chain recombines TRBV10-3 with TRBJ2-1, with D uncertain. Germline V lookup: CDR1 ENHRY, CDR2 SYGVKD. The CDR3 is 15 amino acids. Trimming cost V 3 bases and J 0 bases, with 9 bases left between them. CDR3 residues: CAISELESSYNEQFF. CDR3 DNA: TGTGCCATCAGTGAATTGGAGAGCTCCTACAATGAGCAGTTCTTC.

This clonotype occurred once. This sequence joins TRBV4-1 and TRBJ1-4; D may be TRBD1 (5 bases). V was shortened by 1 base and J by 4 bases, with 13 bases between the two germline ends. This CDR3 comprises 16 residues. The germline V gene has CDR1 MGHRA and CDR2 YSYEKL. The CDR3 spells CASSQAEGNLNEKLFF. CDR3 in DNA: TGCGCCAGCAGCCAAGCGGAGGGGAACCTTAATGAAAAACTGTTTTTT.

CDR3: CASRAGRSSGNTIYF. The CDR3 DNA follows: TGCGCCAGCAGAGCGGGACGGAGCTCTGGAAACACCATATATTTT. The V gene is TRBV10-2, the J gene TRBJ1-3, with a tentative D call TRBD1 (5 bases). This CDR3 region has 15 residues. V was trimmed by 6 bases and J by 0 bases, leaving 12 bases between them. The V gene's germline CDR1 is WSHSY and CDR2 SAAADI.

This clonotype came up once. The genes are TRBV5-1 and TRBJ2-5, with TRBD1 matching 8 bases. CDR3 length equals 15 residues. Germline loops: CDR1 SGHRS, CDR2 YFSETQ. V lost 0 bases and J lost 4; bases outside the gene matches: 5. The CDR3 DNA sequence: TGCGCCAGCAGCTTGGGCCCAGGGGGCGGAGAGACCCAGTACTTC. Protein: CASSLGPGGGETQYF.

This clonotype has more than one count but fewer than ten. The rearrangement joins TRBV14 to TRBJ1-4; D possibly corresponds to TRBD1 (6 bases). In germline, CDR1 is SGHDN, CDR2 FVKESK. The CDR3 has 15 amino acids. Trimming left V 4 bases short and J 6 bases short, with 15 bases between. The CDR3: CASSPYVGGDEKLFF. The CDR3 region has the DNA TGTGCCAGCAGCCCCTACGTCGGGGGCGATGAAAAACTGTTTTTT.

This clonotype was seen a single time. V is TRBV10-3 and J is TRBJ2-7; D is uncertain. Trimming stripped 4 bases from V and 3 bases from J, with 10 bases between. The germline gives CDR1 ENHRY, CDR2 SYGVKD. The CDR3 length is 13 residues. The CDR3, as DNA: TGTGCCATCAGTGGCGGCAGGAGCTACGAGCAGTACGTC. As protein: CAISGGRSYEQYV.

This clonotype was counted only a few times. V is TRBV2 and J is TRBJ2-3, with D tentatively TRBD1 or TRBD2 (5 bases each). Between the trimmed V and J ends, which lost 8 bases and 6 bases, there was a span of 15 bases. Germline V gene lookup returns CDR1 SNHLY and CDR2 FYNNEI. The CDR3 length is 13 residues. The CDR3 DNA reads TGTGCCAGCGCCACAACTTGGGGGGATACGCAGTATTTT. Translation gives CASATTWGDTQYF.

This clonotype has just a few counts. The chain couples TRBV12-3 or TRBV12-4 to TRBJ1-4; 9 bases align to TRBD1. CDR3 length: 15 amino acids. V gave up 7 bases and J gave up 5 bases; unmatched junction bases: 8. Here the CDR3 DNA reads TGTGCCAGCACCACCCTCGGGACAGGGAATGAAAAACTGTTTTTT. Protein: CASTTLGTGNEKLFF.

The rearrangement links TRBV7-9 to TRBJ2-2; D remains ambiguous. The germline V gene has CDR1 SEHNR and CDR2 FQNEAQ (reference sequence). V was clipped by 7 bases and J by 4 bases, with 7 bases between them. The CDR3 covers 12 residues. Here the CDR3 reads CASKLVTGELFF. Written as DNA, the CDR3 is TGTGCCAGCAAACTGGTCACCGGGGAGCTGTTTTTT.

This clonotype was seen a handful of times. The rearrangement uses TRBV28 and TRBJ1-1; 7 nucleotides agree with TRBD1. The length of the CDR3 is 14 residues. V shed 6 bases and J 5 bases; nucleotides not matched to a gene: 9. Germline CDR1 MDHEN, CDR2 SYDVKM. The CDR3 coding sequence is TGTGCCAGCAGCCACAGGGGAGGGAGGACTGAAGCTTTCTTT. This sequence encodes CASSHRGGRTEAFF.

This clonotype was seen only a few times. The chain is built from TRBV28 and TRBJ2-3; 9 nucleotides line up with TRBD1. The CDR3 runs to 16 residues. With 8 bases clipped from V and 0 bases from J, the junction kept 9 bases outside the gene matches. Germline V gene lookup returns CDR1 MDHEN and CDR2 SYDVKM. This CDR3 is CASPRTGVPSTDTQYF. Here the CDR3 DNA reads TGTGCCAGCCCGAGGACAGGGGTACCTAGCACAGATACGCAGTATTTT.

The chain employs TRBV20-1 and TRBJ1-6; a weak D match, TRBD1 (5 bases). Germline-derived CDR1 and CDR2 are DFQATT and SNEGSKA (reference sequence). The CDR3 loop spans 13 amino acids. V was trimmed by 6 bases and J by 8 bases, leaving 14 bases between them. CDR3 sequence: CSASGTEDSPLHF. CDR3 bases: TGCAGTGCGTCCGGGACTGAAGATTCACCCCTCCACTTT.

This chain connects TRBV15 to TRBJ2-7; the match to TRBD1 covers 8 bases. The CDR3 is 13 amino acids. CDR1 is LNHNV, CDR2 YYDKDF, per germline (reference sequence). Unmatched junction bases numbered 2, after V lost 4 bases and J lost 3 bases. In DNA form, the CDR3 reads TGTGCCACCAGCAAGGACAGGGACTACGAGCAGTACTTC. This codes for CATSKDRDYEQYF.

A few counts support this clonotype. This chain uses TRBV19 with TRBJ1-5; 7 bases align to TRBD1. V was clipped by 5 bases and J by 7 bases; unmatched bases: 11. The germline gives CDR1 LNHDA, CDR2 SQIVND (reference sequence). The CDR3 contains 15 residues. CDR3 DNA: TGTGCCAGTAGTGTGGGACAGCGACTTCGGCAGCCCCAGCATTTT. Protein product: CASSVGQRLRQPQHF.

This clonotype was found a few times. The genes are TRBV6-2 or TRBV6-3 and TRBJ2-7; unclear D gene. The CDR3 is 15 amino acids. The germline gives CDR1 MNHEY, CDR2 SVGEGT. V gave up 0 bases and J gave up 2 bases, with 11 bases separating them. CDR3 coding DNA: TGTGCCAGCAGTTACTCCATCCCAGGAGCCTACGAGCAGTACGTC. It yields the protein CASSYSIPGAYEQYV.

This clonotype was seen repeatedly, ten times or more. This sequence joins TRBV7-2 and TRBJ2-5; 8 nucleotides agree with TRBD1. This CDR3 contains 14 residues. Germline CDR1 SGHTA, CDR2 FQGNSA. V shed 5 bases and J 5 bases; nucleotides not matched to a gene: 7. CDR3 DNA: TGTGCCAGCAGCACCCGACAGGGGCGGGAGACCCAGTACTTC. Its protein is CASSTRQGRETQYF.

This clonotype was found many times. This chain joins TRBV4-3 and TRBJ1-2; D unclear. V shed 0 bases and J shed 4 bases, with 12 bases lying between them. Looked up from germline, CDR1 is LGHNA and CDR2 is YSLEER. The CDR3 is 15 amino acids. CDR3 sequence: CASSQEYVRSYGYTF. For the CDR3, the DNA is TGCGCCAGCAGCCAAGAGTACGTACGGAGCTATGGCTACACCTTC.

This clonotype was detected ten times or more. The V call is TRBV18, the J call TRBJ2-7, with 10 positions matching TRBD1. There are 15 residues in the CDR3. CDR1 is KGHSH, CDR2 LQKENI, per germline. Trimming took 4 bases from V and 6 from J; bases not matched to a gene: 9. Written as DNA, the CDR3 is TGTGCCAGCTCACGGGATGGACAGGGGGTGAGCGAGCAGTACTTC. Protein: CASSRDGQGVSEQYF.

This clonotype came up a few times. CDR3 in DNA: TGCAGTGCTAGACGCAGCTATGGCTACACCTTC. The encoded protein is CSARRSYGYTF. The chain links TRBV20-1 to TRBJ1-2; no clear D. This CDR3 is 11 amino acids long. Trimming stripped 2 bases from V and 4 bases from J, with 5 bases between. Looked up from germline, CDR1 is DFQATT and CDR2 is SNEGSKA (reference sequence).

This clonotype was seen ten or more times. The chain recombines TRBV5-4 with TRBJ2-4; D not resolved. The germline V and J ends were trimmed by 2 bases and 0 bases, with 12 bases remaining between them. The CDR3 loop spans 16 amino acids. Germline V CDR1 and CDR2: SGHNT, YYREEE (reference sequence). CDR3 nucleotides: TGTGCCAGCAGCTTCGGAAGGGCCCTAGCCAAAAACATTCAGTACTTC. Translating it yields CASSFGRALAKNIQYF.